What follows is one T cell receptor (beta chain) and its context. At one end, the junction sequence differs from germline, possibly due to a read error. This CDR3 is also generated by other DNA sequences in the sample. The study ran its PCR with 60 Vbeta and 13 Jbeta primers. Assay used: immunoSEQ multiplex PCR; TCRdb lists only in-frame clones, some missing. The data show roughly 120,000 clones, 70% to 80% seen once. The data stem from a study of cytomegalovirus exposure and HLA in healthy donors. The length of the CDR3 is 14 residues. The germline V gene encodes CDR1 SGHAT and CDR2 FQDESV (reference sequence).

The chain uses TRBV11-1 and TRBJ2-2, with TRBD1 matching 7 bases. Sequencing was performed on PBMCs. The source of this sequence is a woman between 25 and 40 years old in good health and CMV-seropositive. The CDR3 sequence is CASSRTGNTGELFF. In DNA, the CDR3 is TGCGCCAGCAGCCGGACAGGAAACACCGGGGAGCTGTTTTTT.